This T cell receptor beta chain was captured in a study of CD8 T cells in ankylosing spondylitis. One entry per CDR3 protein, called by TCRdb with MiXCR from the 5' RACE reads. The sample holds under 250,000 distinct CDR3 sequences, roughly 8% seen once. The germline CDR1 and CDR2 sequences are SGHVS and FQNEAQ. V was pared by 7 bases and J by 9 bases, with 10 bases between. This CDR3 is built from 11 residues. This clonotype appeared many times. Its antigen is undetermined. Study results and caveats: A TCR beta motif of roughly 8 highly homologous variants appeared characteristic of ankylosing spondylitis blood. Significant enrichment of disease-linked clones was reported in matched ankylosing spondylitis synovial fluid. In reactive arthritis synovial fluid and blood, some motif variants had been reported before.

Sequenced input: blood, either unsorted or a sorted T cell fraction (not recorded which). The TCR comes from a female donor with ankylosing spondylitis or in good health (not recorded which). This chain uses TRBV7-8 with TRBJ2-1; D not resolved. CDR3 residues: CASTLEGEQFF. CDR3 nucleotides: TGTGCCAGCACACTCGAAGGTGAGCAGTTCTTC.